These 15 T cell receptor delta chains originate from one sample sequenced in a study of delta chains in infants with herpesvirus infections. TCR cDNA was made from PBMC RNA with gamma- and delta-chain-specific primers. TCRdb reprocessed the RT-PCR reads using CATT. The top ten hold 4.9% of the sample, which has thousands of delta-chain clones, 38% seen once. The source material was peripheral blood, sampled at time point 4 of longitudinal follow-up. These receptor sequences come from a human donor who was a Ugandan infant, either HIV-exposed or HIV-unexposed (not recorded which).

In its sample, this clone was seen a few times. The rearrangement joins TRDV2 to TRDJ3; D call uncertain. CDR1 is GEAIGNYY, CDR2 EKD, per germline. The V gene lost 0 bases and the J gene lost 0 bases, with 11 bases spanning the gap. The CDR3 totals 18 residues. CDR3 sequence reads: CACDTVGPRSWDTRQMFF. The CDR3 DNA reads as TGTGCCTGTGACACCGTTGGGCCTCGCTCCTGGGACACCCGACAGATGTTTTTC.

The chain has TRDV1 and TRDJ1, with D possibly being TRDD2 (6 bases). CDR1 and CDR2 from the germline V gene are TSWWSYY and QGS. This CDR3 comprises 16 residues. V was clipped by 4 bases and J by 6 bases, with 21 bases between them. CDR3 residues: CALGVPLPKRAYKLIF. The CDR3 DNA sequence: TGTGCTCTTGGGGTCCCCCTTCCGAAAAGGGCTTATAAACTCATCTTT.

This clone is judged large. J is TRDJ3 and V is TRAV29/DV5, with D possibly TRDD3 on 5 matching bases. V was pared by 0 bases and J by 0 bases, with 19 bases between. CDR1 and CDR2 from the germline V gene are NSMFDY and ISSIKDK. This CDR3 is 20 amino acids long. The CDR3 DNA reads TGTGCAGCAAGCGATTTAATGGGCTATACGAGCTCCTGGGACACCCGACAGATGTTTTTC. Translated: CAASDLMGYTSSWDTRQMFF.

This clone came up a few times. The J gene is TRDJ1, the V gene TRDV1; maybe TRDD3 (6 bases). The germline V gene has CDR1 TSWWSYY and CDR2 QGS. The V end lost 5 bases, the J end lost 5 bases, and 27 bases lay between the germline ends. The CDR3 extends over 18 amino acids. In DNA, the CDR3 is TGTGCTCTTGGGTCCCTCACTACGACCGACAGGCTGGGGGATAAACTCATCTTT. This gives the protein CALGSLTTTDRLGDKLIF.

The rearrangement links TRDV2 to TRDJ1, with 8 positions matching TRDD3. V shed 2 bases, J shed 3 bases, and the junction held 22 bases outside the gene matches. The CDR3 sequence is 20 residues long. CDR1 is GEAIGNYY, CDR2 EKD, per germline. The CDR3 DNA reads TGTGCCTGTGACAGCGTTATGTGGGGTAAAACTGGGGATACAGCCGATAAACTCATCTTT. Encoded protein: CACDSVMWGKTGDTADKLIF.

This clone is classed as large. The V call is TRAV29/DV5, the J call TRDJ1; 13 bases line up with TRDD3. The CDR3 contains 21 residues. Germline loops: CDR1 NSMFDY, CDR2 ISSIKDK. The CDR3 sequence: CALSLQRGYWGIRLGTDKLIF. The CDR3 nucleotides read TGTGCTCTGAGTTTGCAACGCGGGTACTGGGGGATACGCCTTGGCACCGATAAACTCATCTTT.

This chain links TRDV1 with TRDJ1; the match to TRDD3 covers 8 bases. Germline V gives CDR1 TSWWSYY, CDR2 QGS. The V gene end was trimmed by 10 bases and the J gene end by 0 bases; junction bases not matched to a gene: 28. This CDR3 has 21 residues. The CDR3, as DNA: TGTGCTCCTCGGATCCAACCCCGGACTGGGTGGGGGATGTGTTACACCGATAAACTCATCTTT. Its protein is CAPRIQPRTGWGMCYTDKLIF.

The chain links TRDV2 to TRDJ3, with TRDD3 matching 13 bases. The germline gives CDR1 GEAIGNYY, CDR2 EKD. With 2 bases clipped from V and 0 bases from J, the junction kept 3 bases outside the gene matches. This CDR3 comprises 19 residues. CDR3 protein: CACDILGDTSSWDTRQMFF. CDR3 nucleotide sequence: TGTGCCTGTGACATACTGGGGGATACGAGCTCCTGGGACACCCGACAGATGTTTTTC.

The chain employs TRDV2 and TRDJ2, with 9 nucleotides matching TRDD3. CDR3 length: 16 amino acids. J lost 0 bases, V lost 3 bases, and 4 bases had no gene match. Germline assignment: CDR1 GEAIGNYY and CDR2 EKD. The CDR3 here is CACDPMGDTLTAQLFF. The CDR3 DNA is TGTGCCTGTGACCCTATGGGGGATACTTTGACAGCACAACTCTTCTTT.

This clone was seen a handful of times. The V gene is TRDV2, the J gene TRDJ1; D remains unclear. Trimming pared 0 bases from V and 0 bases from J, leaving 10 bases between. Per germline, CDR1 GEAIGNYY and CDR2 EKD. The CDR3 length is 15 residues. CDR3 DNA: TGTGCCTGTGACACCGTGGGACAGTACACCGATAAACTCATCTTT. It is translated as CACDTVGQYTDKLIF.

Concerning this clone itself: This specimen includes other DNA sequences encoding the same CDR3. As DNA, the CDR3 is TGTGCTCTTGGGGAACTTCCCCCCCCCCTGGGGGATCGGGGGAGTAAACTCATCTTT. Translation gives CALGELPPPLGDRGSKLIF. The chain employs TRDV1 and TRDJ1, with 9 positions matching TRDD3. In germline, CDR1 is TSWWSYY, CDR2 QGS. V shed 0 bases, J shed 7 bases, and the junction held 18 bases outside the gene matches. The CDR3 consists of 19 residues.

The V and J genes are TRAV38-2/DV8 and TRDJ2, with D uncertain. Germline V gives CDR1 TSESDYY, CDR2 QEAYKQQN. The ends were cut back, 3 bases at V and 4 bases at J, with 16 bases in the middle. The CDR3 loop spans 16 amino acids. The DNA for the CDR3 is TGTGCTTATAGGACCGCTCCTTACAGGGGGACAGCACAACTCTTCTTT. Its translation: CAYRTAPYRGTAQLFF.

This clone has just a few counts. The genes are TRDV2 and TRDJ3; 11 bases agree with TRDD3. V shed 2 bases, J shed 3 bases, and the junction held 2 bases outside the gene matches. Germline lookup yields CDR1 GEAIGNYY and CDR2 EKD. The CDR3 is 17 residues long. CDR3: CACDSTGGYWDTRQMFF. CDR3 DNA sequence: TGTGCCTGTGACAGTACTGGGGGATACTGGGACACCCGACAGATGTTTTTC.

V and J are TRDV2 and TRDJ3, with D possibly TRDD3 on 5 matching bases. Germline V gene data show CDR1 as GEAIGNYY and CDR2 as EKD. V gave up 3 bases and J gave up 0 bases, with 17 bases separating them. This CDR3 has 19 amino acids. The CDR3 nucleotides read TGTGCCTGTGACGGTATCTGGGAATTCAGCTCCTGGGACACCCGACAGATGTTTTTC. Translated: CACDGIWEFSSWDTRQMFF.

This clone is categorized as large (0.1 to 1%). This chain uses TRDV2 with TRDJ1; TRDD3 agrees at 8 bases. CDR1 and CDR2 from the germline V gene are GEAIGNYY and EKD. The length of the CDR3 is 14 residues. The trim removed 4 bases at V and 3 bases at J, leaving 6 bases unmatched. This CDR3 is CACDLLGASDKLIF. CDR3 DNA sequence: TGTGCCTGTGATCTACTGGGGGCCTCCGATAAACTCATCTTT.